This is a list of T cell receptor beta chains from one sample in a study of blood T cell repertoires in COVID-19. Sequencing was performed with immunoSEQ multiplex PCR; in TCRdb, only in-frame clones are kept and a portion is missing. This table holds about 170,000 clones, about 91% found once. What was sequenced was PBMCs or T cells enriched from blood (not recorded which). Receptors originate from a young woman who had recovered from COVID-19. Each CDR3 is given with its conserved first and last residue. Fields, in order: V gene, J gene, D gene, clone size, CDR3 DNA, CDR3 protein. D genes are given only for firm matches. Some rows have no size entry. The others give once, few or many, or a class for an expanded clone.

TRBV28,TRBJ1-5,-,-,TGTGCCAGCAAGGTTGGGGGGAATCAGCCCCAGCATTTT,CASKVGGNQPQHF
TRBV28,TRBJ2-1,TRBD2,-,TGTGCCAGCAGACGACTAGCTCTCTCCTACAATGAGCAGTTCTTC,CASRRLALSYNEQFF
TRBV7-2,TRBJ2-1,TRBD2,-,TGTGCCAGCAGCCCGGGACTAGCCGCGGGGGAGCAGTTCTTC,CASSPGLAAGEQFF
TRBV24-1,TRBJ2-7,-,-,TGTGCCACCAGTGATCCACAGGGCTACGAGCAGTACTTC,CATSDPQGYEQYF
TRBV5-1,TRBJ2-1,TRBD2,once,TGCGCCAGCAGCATAGGACTAGCGGGATACAATGAGCAGTTCTTC,CASSIGLAGYNEQFF
TRBV5-7,TRBJ2-6,-,once,TGTGCCAGCAGCAAAGTCGGACAGACCCGCTCTGGGGCCAACGTCCTGACTTTC,CASSKVGQTRSGANVLTF
TRBV4-2,TRBJ2-3,TRBD2,-,TGTGCCAGCAGCCATCACTTAGCTAGCGGGGTCACAGATACGCAGTATTTT,CASSHHLASGVTDTQYF
TRBV9,TRBJ1-3,TRBD1,-,TGTGCCAGCAGCCCAGGACAGGGGGAACGTGGAAACACCATATATTTT,CASSPGQGERGNTIYF
TRBV10-3,TRBJ1-4,-,-,TGTGCCATACAAGACAGACCTGACGAAAAACTGTTTTTT,CAIQDRPDEKLFF
TRBV27,TRBJ1-3,TRBD1,-,TGTGCCAGCAGCCCCCGGACAGGGCGGAACACCATATATTTT,CASSPRTGRNTIYF
TRBV12-3/TRBV12-4,TRBJ1-2,-,-,TGTGCCAGCAGCGCCGCCGGGGTCTATGGCTACACCTTC,CASSAAGVYGYTF
TRBV11-1,TRBJ2-5,-,-,TGTGCCAGCAGCTTGAGTTCCATAGGAGAAGAGACCCAGTACTTC,CASSLSSIGEETQYF
TRBV10-3,TRBJ2-1,-,-,TGTGCCATCAGTGAGTCGGTGGGCCCTCCTTATAGGAATGAGCAGTTCTTC,CAISESVGPPYRNEQFF
TRBV28,TRBJ1-1,-,-,TGTGCCAGCAGTGGAATTTTCAGGGGCACTGAAGCTTTCTTT,CASSGIFRGTEAFF
TRBV6-5,TRBJ2-7,-,-,TGTGCCGTGGGGGGGCTATCCTACGAGCAGTACTTC,CAVGGLSYEQYF
TRBV28,TRBJ1-5,TRBD1,-,TGTGCCAGCAGTTTGGGGGGACAGGGGGCTGGTCAGCCCCAGCATTTT,CASSLGGQGAGQPQHF
TRBV11-2,TRBJ2-3,TRBD2,-,TGTGCCAGCAGCCCGGATCTCTGGGCGGGAGGAGGAGGCACAGATACGCAGTATTTT,CASSPDLWAGGGGTDTQYF
TRBV4-2,TRBJ2-7,-,-,TGTGCCAGCAGCCAAGGACTACCACGCGAGTCCCACTACGAGCAGTACTTC,CASSQGLPRESHYEQYF
TRBV7-2,TRBJ2-7,-,-,TGTGCCAGCAGCCCCTCCGGGGGATTCTACGAGCAGTACTTC,CASSPSGGFYEQYF
TRBV20-1,TRBJ2-4,-,-,TGCAGTGCTAGTTTAGCGAGAGCCAAAAACATTCAGTACTTC,CSASLARAKNIQYF
TRBV7-9,TRBJ1-1,-,-,TGTGCCAGCAGCCAAGGTAGGGGGTTTGAAGCTTTCTTT,CASSQGRGFEAFF
TRBV7-9,TRBJ2-7,-,-,TGTGCCAGCAGCTTTTCTTACGAGCAGTACTTC,CASSFSYEQYF
TRBV7-2,TRBJ1-4,-,-,TGTGCCAGCAGCCCGTATTTGACTAATGAAAAACTGTTTTTT,CASSPYLTNEKLFF
TRBV29-1,TRBJ2-3,TRBD2,-,TGCAGCACCAGCGGGGCGCTCCTCACAGATACGCAGTATTTT,CSTSGALLTDTQYF
TRBV7-8,TRBJ1-2,-,-,TGTGCCAGCAGCCCCAGGGTTTCGTCCCCCCTCTATGGCTACACCTTC,CASSPRVSSPLYGYTF
TRBV21-1,TRBJ2-3,-,-,TGTGCCAGCATGCCAAGGGGGCTAGCGGGAGCCCCGTCCCCAGATACGCAGTATTTT,CASMPRGLAGAPSPDTQYF
TRBV5-1,TRBJ2-5,-,-,TGCGCCAGCAGCTTGGGACAGTACCAAGAGACCCAGTACTTC,CASSLGQYQETQYF
TRBV4-1,TRBJ2-2,-,-,TGCGCCAGCAGCCGCCGGGAGCGCGGGGAGCTGTTTTTT,CASSRRERGELFF
TRBV20-1,TRBJ2-5,-,-,TGCAGTGCTAGACCTCAAGAGACCCAGTACTTC,CSARPQETQYF
TRBV20-1,TRBJ2-1,TRBD2,-,TGCAGTGCTAGTCTCGTAGCGGGAGGGGGCAATGAGCAGTTCTTC,CSASLVAGGGNEQFF
TRBV19,TRBJ2-7,-,-,TGTGCCAGTAGTATCGGGGCAGGGGGGTCTACCTACGAGCAGTACTTC,CASSIGAGGSTYEQYF
TRBV2,TRBJ2-1,TRBD2,-,TGTGCCAGCAGGACGGGACTAGCGCTGTACAATGAGCAGTTCTTC,CASRTGLALYNEQFF
TRBV28,TRBJ1-4,TRBD1,-,TGTGCCAGCAGTAGAGGACAGGGGGGTAGGGAAAAACTGTTTTTT,CASSRGQGGREKLFF
TRBV5-1,TRBJ2-7,TRBD2,-,TGCGCCAGCAGCCCCACTAGCGGGAGGGCCTACGAGCAGTACTTC,CASSPTSGRAYEQYF
TRBV10-3,TRBJ1-1,TRBD1,few,TGTGCCATCAGTGATCCGCGGAACAGGGGGCTGGTTGAAGCTTTCTTT,CAISDPRNRGLVEAFF
TRBV28,TRBJ2-5,TRBD2,once,TGTGCCAGCAGTACTCCGACTAGCAGGGTTGATGAGACCCAGTACTTC,CASSTPTSRVDETQYF
TRBV5-6,TRBJ2-2,-,-,TGTGCCAGCAGCCTGGCCGTTTACACCGGGGAGCTGTTTTTT,CASSLAVYTGELFF
TRBV4-1,TRBJ2-1,TRBD1,-,TGCGCCAGCAGCCAGTTACAGGGGGCCCAGAACGGGAATGAGCAGTTCTTC,CASSQLQGAQNGNEQFF
TRBV7-9,TRBJ2-2,-,-,TGTGCCAGCAGCTCCTTCCAGGCGGGGGAGCTGTTTTTT,CASSSFQAGELFF
TRBV28,TRBJ1-5,-,-,TGTGCCAGCAGCCGTCCCTCGGATCAGCCCCAGCATTTT,CASSRPSDQPQHF
TRBV27,TRBJ2-5,-,-,TGTGCCAGCGGGTCACGGGGGGAGACCCAGTACTTC,CASGSRGETQYF
TRBV11-2,TRBJ1-6,-,-,TGTGCCAGCAGCTTATTAGGCGAGGGTCTTTCACCCCTCCACTTT,CASSLLGEGLSPLHF
TRBV27,TRBJ1-2,-,-,TGTGCCAGCAGTTTCAGGGGCTCTGGGGGCTACACCTTC,CASSFRGSGGYTF
TRBV18,TRBJ1-1,-,-,TGTGCCAGCTCACCAAACCCGGACAGTGAAGCTTTCTTT,CASSPNPDSEAFF
TRBV4-2,TRBJ2-7,TRBD2,-,TGTGCCAGCAGCCATACCCCCGGGACTAGCTTCGAGCAGTACTTC,CASSHTPGTSFEQYF
TRBV19,TRBJ1-6,TRBD1,-,TGTGCCAGTAGTATCGTCATTGGGACAGGGGATAATTCACCCCTCCACTTT,CASSIVIGTGDNSPLHF
TRBV6-5,TRBJ2-2,TRBD1,once,TGTGCCAGCAGTCGACAGGGCATAGACACCGGGGAGCTGTTTTTT,CASSRQGIDTGELFF
TRBV29-1,TRBJ2-5,TRBD1,few,TGCAGCGTTGAAGAGTGGGGACAGGGGTTGGAGACCCAGTACTTC,CSVEEWGQGLETQYF
TRBV7-9,TRBJ2-2,-,-,TGTGCCAGCAGCTCCCACCGGTGGGACGGAGGGCGAGAGCTGTTTTTT,CASSSHRWDGGRELFF
TRBV10-1,TRBJ2-1,TRBD2,-,TGCGCCAGCCACCCCACCATAGCGGGCAACTACAATGAGCAGTTCTTC,CASHPTIAGNYNEQFF